The 18 T cell receptor beta chains below come from one sample, sequenced in a study of T-cell reconstitution after alpha-beta-depleted transplantation in children. The authors prepared the TCRbeta library with unique molecular identifiers. TCRdb fed the PCR reads into MiXCR, producing one record per CDR3 protein. The sample contains fewer than 700,000 distinct CDR3 sequences, about an eighth of which appear only once. The sequenced sample was PBMCs, mostly from graft donor cells, obtained 360 days after TCRalphabeta/CD19-depleted stem cell transplant. These receptors originate from a male patient younger than 18 who had a stem cell transplant for acute myeloid leukemia, so the T cells may come from the graft donor.

This clonotype was recorded many times. The CDR3 spells CASSLGEISGEQYF. CDR3 DNA: TGTGCCAGCAGTTTAGGGGAAATAAGTGGCGAGCAGTACTTC. The J gene is TRBJ2-7, the V gene TRBV12-3 or TRBV12-4; D uncertain. Trimming shortened V by 1 base and J by 6 bases, and 13 bases separated the two germline ends. The CDR3 spans 14 residues.

Many counts were recorded for this clonotype. The rearrangement links TRBV3-1 to TRBJ2-4, with D hard to call. V gave up 0 bases and J gave up 9 bases, with 12 bases separating them. This CDR3 has 14 residues. Germline loops: CDR1 LGHDT, CDR2 YNNKEL (reference sequence). CDR3 region: CASSQDTTPGIQYF. The CDR3 region has the DNA TGTGCCAGCAGCCAAGATACGACCCCGGGCATTCAGTACTTC.

This chain uses TRBV18 with TRBJ2-1, with 7 bases fitting TRBD2. This CDR3 has 15 residues. V trimming: 2 bases; J trimming: 4 bases; junction bases outside the gene matches: 5. The germline CDR1 and CDR2 sequences are KGHSH and LQKENI. As DNA, the CDR3 is TGTGCCAGCTCACCAATGGCTAGCGGATACAATGAGCAGTTCTTC. Translating it yields CASSPMASGYNEQFF.

This clonotype was counted a few times. The chain uses TRBV20-1 and TRBJ2-7; a weak D match, TRBD2 (6 bases). The length of the CDR3 is 12 residues. Germline values: CDR1 DFQATT, CDR2 SNEGSKA (reference sequence). V lost 6 bases and J 6 bases, leaving 15 bases between the germline ends. CDR3 coding DNA: TGCAGTGCCCGACTAGTGATTCGCGAGCAGTACTTC. Encoded protein: CSARLVIREQYF.

This clonotype was counted many times. The chain recombines TRBV5-1 with TRBJ2-5, with no clear D. Germline values: CDR1 SGHRS, CDR2 YFSETQ. The CDR3 runs to 13 residues. The V end was cut by 3 bases, the J end by 5 bases, with 11 bases between. The CDR3 bases are TGCGCCAGCAGCTGGAGTAGGTTCGAGACCCAGTACTTC. Translation: CASSWSRFETQYF.

This clonotype was detected only a few times. The J gene is TRBJ2-7, the V gene TRBV29-1, with 7 bases lining up with TRBD1. CDR1 is SQVTM, CDR2 ANQGSEA, per germline. V was clipped by 4 bases and J by 2 bases; unmatched bases: 8. The CDR3 has 14 amino acids. The CDR3 coding sequence is TGCAGCGTTGGGAAACCGGGACAGACCTACGAGCAGTACTTC. This sequence encodes CSVGKPGQTYEQYF.

V usage is TRBV20-1 and J usage is TRBJ2-2, with D possibly being TRBD1 or TRBD2 (6 bases each). Trimming cost V 6 bases and J 6 bases, with 11 bases left between them. Germline V CDR1 and CDR2: DFQATT, SNEGSKA (reference sequence). This CDR3 has 12 residues. CDR3 residues: CSAARGAGELFF. In DNA, the CDR3 is TGCAGTGCCGCAAGGGGGGCCGGGGAGCTGTTTTTT.

This clonotype showed up just a few times. The chain employs TRBV28 and TRBJ2-2; the D is unclear. CDR3 length equals 16 residues. Germline V lookup: CDR1 MDHEN, CDR2 SYDVKM. The V end was cut by 4 bases, the J end by 5 bases, with 17 bases between. The CDR3 bases are TGTGCCAGCAGTTCACCGGGCCCGACCGGTACCGGGGAGCTGTTTTTT. Encoded protein: CASSSPGPTGTGELFF.

This clonotype appeared a few times. In DNA, the CDR3 is TGTGCCAGCAGTTACTCCTGGACAGGGGCACCCTACGAGCAGTACTTC. As protein: CASSYSWTGAPYEQYF. The chain carries TRBV6-2 or TRBV6-3 and TRBJ2-7; 9 bases map to TRBD1. Germline V gives CDR1 MNHEY, CDR2 SVGEGT. The CDR3 is 16 residues long. J lost 2 bases, V lost 0 bases, and 5 bases had no gene match.

V is TRBV18 and J is TRBJ2-1, with D possibly matching TRBD1 (6 bases). This CDR3 comprises 17 residues. Germline CDR1 and CDR2: KGHSH and LQKENI. Trimming cost V 1 base and J 0 bases, with 13 bases left between them. Here the CDR3 reads CASSPRPTGSSYNEQFF. The CDR3 nucleotides are TGTGCCAGCTCACCACGACCTACAGGGAGCTCCTACAATGAGCAGTTCTTC.

The chain recombines TRBV7-2 with TRBJ1-5; D gene uncertain. V gave up 3 bases and J gave up 2 bases, with 8 bases separating them. CDR3 length: 14 amino acids. The germline gives CDR1 SGHTA, CDR2 FQGNSA. CDR3 loop: CASSFKGGNQPQHF. The CDR3 bases are TGTGCCAGCAGCTTTAAGGGAGGCAATCAGCCCCAGCATTTT.

The rearrangement links TRBV6-2 or TRBV6-3 to TRBJ2-1; D possibly uses TRBD1 or TRBD2 (5 bases each). The V end was cut by 2 bases, the J end by 2 bases, with 10 bases between. CDR1 and CDR2 from the germline V gene are MNHEY and SVGEGT. CDR3 length equals 15 residues. CDR3 in amino acids: CASSYGDAPYNEQFF. As DNA, the CDR3 is TGTGCCAGCAGTTACGGGGACGCCCCCTACAATGAGCAGTTCTTC.

This clonotype occurred many times. The V gene is TRBV5-1, the J gene TRBJ2-7; 9 nucleotides line up with TRBD2. Losses at the gene ends were 1 base for V and 8 bases for J; bases not matched to a gene: 7. There are 14 residues in the CDR3. Germline lookup yields CDR1 SGHRS and CDR2 YFSETQ. CDR3 DNA: TGCGCCAGCAGCTTGAAGGCCGGGACTAGCAAGCAGTACTTC. This gives the protein CASSLKAGTSKQYF.

This clonotype has ten or more counts. The chain employs TRBV2 and TRBJ1-2; D gene uncertain. V lost 5 bases to trimming and J lost 3 bases, with 13 bases between them. The CDR3 consists of 14 residues. Germline CDR1 is SNHLY and CDR2 is FYNNEI. CDR3 amino acids: CASSSTANDYGYTF. The CDR3 nucleotides are TGTGCCAGCAGTTCCACAGCGAACGACTATGGCTACACCTTC.

This clonotype came up many times. The V call is TRBV28, the J call TRBJ1-1; 8 bases agree with TRBD1. V lost 1 base, J lost 1 base, and 2 bases stayed unmatched. The CDR3 is 15 amino acids. Per germline, CDR1 MDHEN and CDR2 SYDVKM. CDR3 loop: CASSLYGQGNTEAFF. The CDR3 nucleotides read TGTGCCAGCAGTTTATACGGACAGGGGAACACTGAAGCTTTCTTT.

The rearrangement joins TRBV28 to TRBJ2-3; TRBD2 matches 10 bases. Germline CDR1 MDHEN, CDR2 SYDVKM. Trimming took 8 bases from V and 3 from J; bases not matched to a gene: 8. CDR3 length: 15 amino acids. The CDR3 here is CASGPLAGYTDTQYF. CDR3 nucleotide sequence: TGTGCCAGCGGACCACTAGCGGGATATACAGATACGCAGTATTTT.

This clonotype was observed many times. The chain employs TRBV20-1 and TRBJ1-2; the D is unclear. Germline V gives CDR1 DFQATT, CDR2 SNEGSKA (reference sequence). The CDR3 covers 9 residues. V was trimmed by 5 bases and J by 7 bases, leaving 5 bases between them. The CDR3 region is CSAAVGYTF. The CDR3 nucleotides are TGCAGTGCTGCGGTTGGCTACACCTTC.

This clonotype was seen at least ten times. The chain couples TRBV28 to TRBJ2-7; 10 bases map to TRBD1. The CDR3 consists of 13 residues. Germline V gene lookup returns CDR1 MDHEN and CDR2 SYDVKM. With V trimmed by 6 bases and J by 2 bases, 1 base remained unmatched. CDR3 amino acids: CASRGQGTYEQYF. CDR3 bases: TGTGCCAGCAGGGGACAGGGGACCTACGAGCAGTACTTC. The complete variable domain, with remaining parts taken from reference TRBV28 and TRBJ2-7, reads DVKVTQSSRYLVKRTGEKVFLECVQDMDHENMFWYRQDPGLGLRLIYFSYDVKMKEKGDIPEGYSVSREKKERFSLILESASTNQTSMYLCASRGQGTYEQYFGPGTRLTVT.